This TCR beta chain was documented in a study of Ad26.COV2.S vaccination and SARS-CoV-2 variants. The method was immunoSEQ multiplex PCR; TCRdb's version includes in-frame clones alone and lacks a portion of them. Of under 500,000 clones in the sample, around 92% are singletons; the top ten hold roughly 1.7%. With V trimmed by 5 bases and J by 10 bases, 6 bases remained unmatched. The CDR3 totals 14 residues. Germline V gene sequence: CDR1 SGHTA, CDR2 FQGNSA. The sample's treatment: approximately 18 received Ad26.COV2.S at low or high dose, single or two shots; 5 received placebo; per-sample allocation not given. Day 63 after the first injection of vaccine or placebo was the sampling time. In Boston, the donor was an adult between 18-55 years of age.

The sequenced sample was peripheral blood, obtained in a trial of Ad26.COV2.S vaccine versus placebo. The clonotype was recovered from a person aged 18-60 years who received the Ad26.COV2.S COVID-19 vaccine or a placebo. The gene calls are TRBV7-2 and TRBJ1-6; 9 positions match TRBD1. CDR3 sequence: CASSGDRVSSPLHF. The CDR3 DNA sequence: TGTGCCAGCAGCGGGGACAGGGTTTCGTCACCCCTCCACTTT.